This TCR beta chain was sequenced for a study of T-cell reconstitution after alpha-beta-depleted transplantation in children. Preparation of the TCRbeta library was carried out with unique molecular identifiers. One entry per CDR3 protein results from TCRdb running MiXCR on the PCR reads. The table lists almost 400,000 distinct CDR3 sequences, around 21% of them singletons. Losses at the gene ends were 4 bases for V and 0 bases for J; bases not matched to a gene: 6. Per germline, CDR1 SGHDT and CDR2 YYEEEE. The CDR3 has 17 amino acids. The specimen was PBMCs from the stem cell graft donor, collected from the stem cell graft. The rearrangement uses TRBV5-6 and TRBJ1-5, with 11 bases that match TRBD1. The TCR was taken from a human donor who donated a stem cell graft to a child with acute myeloid leukemia. The CDR3 region has the DNA TGTGCCAGCAGCGGCGGACAGGGGGCTTTTAGCAATCAGCCCCAGCATTTT. Translated, it gives CASSGGQGAFSNQPQHF.